This TCR beta chain was captured by sequencing in a study of T cells after posttransplantation cyclophosphamide. Sampled 1 year posttransplant, controls received myeloablative marrow transplants, methotrexate and a calcineurin inhibitor. Notes on this clone: Its cognate antigen is unknown.

The CDR3 is 16 residues long. V shed 0 bases and J shed 0 bases, with 11 bases lying between them. CDR1 SNHLY and CDR2 FYNNEI come from the germline V gene. Some clones are missing from TCRdb's copy, which holds only in-frame ones; the method was immunoSEQ multiplex PCR. This sample carries roughly 16,000 clones, 85% of them seen once, and the ten largest clones take about 26%. Findings of the study overall: After PTCy, TRB diversity resembled that of CNI/methotrexate controls. Later post-transplant blood repertoires were often dominated by donor CD8+ memory clones. Blood and skin or GI T cell repertoires showed limited TRB overlap.

This rearrangement joins TRBV2 to TRBJ1-1; tentatively, D is TRBD1 (6 bases). Here the sequenced sample was PBMCs, taken after allogeneic stem cell transplant with calcineurin inhibitor and methotrexate. The source of this sequence is a female patient between 18 and 35 years old who received an allogeneic stem cell transplant from an unrelated donor, was CMV-positive, and had acute and chronic GVHD. Some T cells may be transferred from the graft donor. Written as DNA, the CDR3 is TGTGCCAGCAGTGAAGCGCTTGAGGGGGTGAACACTGAAGCTTTCTTT. Its protein is CASSEALEGVNTEAFF.